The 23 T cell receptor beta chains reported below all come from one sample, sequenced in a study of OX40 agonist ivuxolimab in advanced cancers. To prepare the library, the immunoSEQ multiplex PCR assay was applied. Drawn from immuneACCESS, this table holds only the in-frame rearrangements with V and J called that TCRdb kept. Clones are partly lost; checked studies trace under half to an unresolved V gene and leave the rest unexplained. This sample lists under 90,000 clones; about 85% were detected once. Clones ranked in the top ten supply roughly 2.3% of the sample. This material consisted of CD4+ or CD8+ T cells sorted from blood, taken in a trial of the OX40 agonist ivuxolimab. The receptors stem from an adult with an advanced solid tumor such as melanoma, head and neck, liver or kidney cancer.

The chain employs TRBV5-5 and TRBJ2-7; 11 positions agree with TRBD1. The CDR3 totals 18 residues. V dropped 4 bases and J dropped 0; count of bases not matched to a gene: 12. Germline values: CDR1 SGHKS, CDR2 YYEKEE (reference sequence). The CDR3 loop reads CASSPGQGGLISSYEQYF. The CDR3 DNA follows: TGTGCCAGCAGCCCGGGACAGGGGGGCCTTATCAGCTCCTACGAGCAGTACTTC.

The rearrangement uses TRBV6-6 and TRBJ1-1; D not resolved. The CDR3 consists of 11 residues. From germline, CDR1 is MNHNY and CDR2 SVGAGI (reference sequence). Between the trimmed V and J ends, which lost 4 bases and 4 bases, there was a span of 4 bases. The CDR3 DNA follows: TGTGCCAGCAGTTGGGCCACTGAAGCTTTCTTT. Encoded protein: CASSWATEAFF.

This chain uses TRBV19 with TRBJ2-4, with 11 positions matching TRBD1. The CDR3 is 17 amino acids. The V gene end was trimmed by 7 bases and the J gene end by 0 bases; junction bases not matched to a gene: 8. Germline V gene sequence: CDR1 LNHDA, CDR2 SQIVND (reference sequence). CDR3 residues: CASNALGQGVAKNIQYF. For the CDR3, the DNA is TGTGCCAGTAACGCCTTGGGACAGGGGGTAGCCAAAAACATTCAGTACTTC.

The CDR3 DNA reads TGTGCCAGCAGCTTCTCGGACTTGGTAGCTTCACCCCTCCACTTT. Translation: CASSFSDLVASPLHF. The chain has TRBV7-6 and TRBJ1-6; no clear D. Germline CDR1 and CDR2: SGHVS and FNYEAQ. With 3 bases removed from V and 9 bases from J, the gap between germline ends came to 15 bases. The CDR3 extends over 15 amino acids.

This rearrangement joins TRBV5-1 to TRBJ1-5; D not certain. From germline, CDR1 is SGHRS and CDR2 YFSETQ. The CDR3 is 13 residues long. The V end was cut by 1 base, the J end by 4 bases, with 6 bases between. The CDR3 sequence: CASSLNDNQPQHF. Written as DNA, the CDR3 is TGCGCCAGCAGCTTGAATGATAATCAGCCCCAGCATTTT.

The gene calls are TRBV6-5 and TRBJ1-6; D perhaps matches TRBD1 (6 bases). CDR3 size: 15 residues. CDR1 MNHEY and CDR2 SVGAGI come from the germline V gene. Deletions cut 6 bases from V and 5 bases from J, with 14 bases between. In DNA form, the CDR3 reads TGTGCCAGCAGCTCCGGACAGATTGATAATTCACCCCTCCACTTT. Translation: CASSSGQIDNSPLHF.

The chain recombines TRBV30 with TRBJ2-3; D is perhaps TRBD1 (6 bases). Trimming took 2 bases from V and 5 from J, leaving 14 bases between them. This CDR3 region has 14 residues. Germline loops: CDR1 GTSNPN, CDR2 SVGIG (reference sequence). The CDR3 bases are TGTGCCTGGAGTACCGGGACATCTAGAGATACGCAGTATTTT. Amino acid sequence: CAWSTGTSRDTQYF.

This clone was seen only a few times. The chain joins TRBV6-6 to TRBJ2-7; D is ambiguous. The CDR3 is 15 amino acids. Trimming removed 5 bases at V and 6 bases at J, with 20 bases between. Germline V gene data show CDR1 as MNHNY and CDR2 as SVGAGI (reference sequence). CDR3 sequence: CASSPSRPDLGEQYF. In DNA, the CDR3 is TGTGCCAGCAGTCCCAGCCGGCCAGACCTCGGCGAGCAGTACTTC.

As DNA, the CDR3 is TGTGCCAGCAGCGAGACAGGGTATAATTCACCCCTCCACTTT. It specifies CASSETGYNSPLHF. The chain uses TRBV7-9 and TRBJ1-6, with TRBD1 matching over 7 bases. The V and J ends lost 5 bases and 4 bases, in that order; junction bases with no gene match: 2. This CDR3 is built from 14 residues. The germline CDR1 and CDR2 sequences are SEHNR and FQNEAQ (reference sequence).

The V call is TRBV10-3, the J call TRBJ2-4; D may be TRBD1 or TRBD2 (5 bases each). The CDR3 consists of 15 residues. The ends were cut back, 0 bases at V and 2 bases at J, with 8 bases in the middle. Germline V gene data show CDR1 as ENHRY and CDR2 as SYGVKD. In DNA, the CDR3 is TGTGCCATCAGTGAGTCGTCGGGGCCCAAAAACATTCAGTACTTC. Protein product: CAISESSGPKNIQYF.

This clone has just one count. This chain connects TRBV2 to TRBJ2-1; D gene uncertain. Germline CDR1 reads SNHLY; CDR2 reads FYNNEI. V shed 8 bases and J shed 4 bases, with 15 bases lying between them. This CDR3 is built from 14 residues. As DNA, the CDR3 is TGTGCCAGCCAAAGGGTAGGTCCTTACAATGAGCAGTTCTTC. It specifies CASQRVGPYNEQFF.

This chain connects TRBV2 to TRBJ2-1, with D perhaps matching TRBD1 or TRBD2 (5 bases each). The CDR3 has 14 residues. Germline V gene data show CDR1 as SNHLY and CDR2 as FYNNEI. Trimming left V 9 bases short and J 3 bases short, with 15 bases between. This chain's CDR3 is CARSGSGGYNEQFF. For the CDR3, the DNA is TGTGCCAGGTCCGGCTCTGGGGGCTACAATGAGCAGTTCTTC.

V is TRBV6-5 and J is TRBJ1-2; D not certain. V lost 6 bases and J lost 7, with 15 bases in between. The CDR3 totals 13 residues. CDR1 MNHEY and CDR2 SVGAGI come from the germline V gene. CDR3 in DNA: TGTGCCAGCAGCAAGACCGGAGGTGGTGGCTACACCTTC. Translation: CASSKTGGGGYTF.

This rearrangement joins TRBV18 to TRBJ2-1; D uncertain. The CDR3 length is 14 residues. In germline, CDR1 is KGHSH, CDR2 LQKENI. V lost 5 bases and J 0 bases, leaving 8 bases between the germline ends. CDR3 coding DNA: TGTGCCAGCTCAAAATTAGCCTCCTACAATGAGCAGTTCTTC. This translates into CASSKLASYNEQFF.

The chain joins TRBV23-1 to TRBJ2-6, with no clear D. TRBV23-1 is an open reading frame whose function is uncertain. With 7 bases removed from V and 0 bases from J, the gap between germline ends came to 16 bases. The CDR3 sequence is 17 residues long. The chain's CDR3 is CASIPLPSPSGANVLTF. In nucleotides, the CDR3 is TGCGCCAGCATCCCACTACCGAGCCCCTCTGGGGCCAACGTCCTGACTTTC.

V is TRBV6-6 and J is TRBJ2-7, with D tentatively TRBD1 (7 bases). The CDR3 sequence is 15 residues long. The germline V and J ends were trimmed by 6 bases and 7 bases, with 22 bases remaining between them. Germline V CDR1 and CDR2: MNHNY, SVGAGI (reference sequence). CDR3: CASSPGAGGLREQYF. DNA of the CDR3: TGTGCCAGCAGCCCAGGGGCAGGGGGACTGCGGGAGCAGTACTTC.

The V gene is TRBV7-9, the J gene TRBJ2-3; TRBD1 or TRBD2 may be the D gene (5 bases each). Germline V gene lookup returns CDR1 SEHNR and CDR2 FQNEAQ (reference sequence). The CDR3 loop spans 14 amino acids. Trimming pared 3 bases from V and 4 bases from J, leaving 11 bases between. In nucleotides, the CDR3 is TGTGCCAGCAGCTTGGGGGAAACGGCAGATACGCAGTATTTT. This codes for CASSLGETADTQYF.

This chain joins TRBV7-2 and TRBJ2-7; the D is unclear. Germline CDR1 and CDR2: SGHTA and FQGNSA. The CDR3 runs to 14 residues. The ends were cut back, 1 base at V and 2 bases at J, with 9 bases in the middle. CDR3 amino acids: CASSLESITYEQYF. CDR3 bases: TGTGCCAGCAGCTTAGAAAGCATAACCTACGAGCAGTACTTC.

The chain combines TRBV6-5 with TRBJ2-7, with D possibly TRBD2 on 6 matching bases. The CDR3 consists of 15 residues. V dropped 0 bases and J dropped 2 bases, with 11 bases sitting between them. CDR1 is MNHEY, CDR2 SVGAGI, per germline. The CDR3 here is CASSYSRLVAYEQYF. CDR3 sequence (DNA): TGTGCCAGCAGTTACTCGAGACTAGTAGCCTACGAGCAGTACTTC.

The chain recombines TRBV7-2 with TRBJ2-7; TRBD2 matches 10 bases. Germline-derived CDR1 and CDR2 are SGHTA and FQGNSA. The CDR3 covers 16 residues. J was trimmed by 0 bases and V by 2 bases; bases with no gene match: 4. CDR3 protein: CASSLRASGGSYEQYF. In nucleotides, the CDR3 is TGTGCCAGCAGCTTACGGGCTAGCGGGGGCTCCTACGAGCAGTACTTC.

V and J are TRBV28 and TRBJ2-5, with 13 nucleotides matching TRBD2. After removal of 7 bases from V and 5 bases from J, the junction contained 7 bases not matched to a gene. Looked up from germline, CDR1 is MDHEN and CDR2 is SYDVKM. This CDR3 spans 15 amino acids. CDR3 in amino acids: CASTIGTSGTETQYF. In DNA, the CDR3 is TGTGCCAGCACTATTGGGACTAGCGGGACGGAGACCCAGTACTTC.

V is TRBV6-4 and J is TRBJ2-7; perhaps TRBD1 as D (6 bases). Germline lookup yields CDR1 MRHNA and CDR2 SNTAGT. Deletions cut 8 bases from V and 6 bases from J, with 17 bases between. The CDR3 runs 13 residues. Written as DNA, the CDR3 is TGTGCCAGCGCAATCAAACAGGGATCCGAGCAGTACTTC. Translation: CASAIKQGSEQYF.

The DNA for the CDR3 is TGTGCCAGCAGCTTAGGGCAGGGCAGGATACCCTCGAAATGGGAGACCCAGTACTTC. Translation: CASSLGQGRIPSKWETQYF. The chain has TRBV7-2 and TRBJ2-5, with D maybe TRBD1 (5 bases). The germline gives CDR1 SGHTA, CDR2 FQGNSA. Trimming shortened V by 1 base and J by 5 bases, and 26 bases separated the two germline ends. This CDR3 spans 19 amino acids.